This is a list of T cell receptor beta chains from one sample in a study of blood T cell repertoires in COVID-19. TCRdb's copy holds only in-frame clones and misses some; the assay was immunoSEQ multiplex PCR. The data hold around 210,000 clones, with roughly 85% observed a single time. The material sequenced was peripheral blood. All receptors derive from a man aged 45-60 years with COVID-19, enrolled during active disease. Both conserved end residues are part of each CDR3.

cdr3_aa v_call
CASSEAPGNYGYTF TRBV6-1
CSAGELETQYF TRBV20-1
CASSSRLGSLSNQPQHF TRBV27
CASSFNRASGTGELFF TRBV5-4
CASSYYTAGANYGYTF TRBV6-5
CASRGDSLSYEQYF TRBV6-5
CASQGSYNEQFF TRBV12-3/TRBV12-4
CASSFIDREETQYF TRBV5-1
CASSEGRILQANTEAFF TRBV6-1
CASSKGGVISNQPQHF TRBV19
CASSERENPGNTIYF TRBV6-1
CSAYIAGELFF TRBV20-1
CASRHDRTGANVLTF TRBV7-9
CASSLGAGPWEKLFF TRBV11-2
CASSLYMTGSNGYTF TRBV5-1
CASSSGLAGFTDTQYF TRBV19
CASSYLGQGSQPQHF TRBV6-2/TRBV6-3
CASSVGDRSYEQYF TRBV9
CASTPGATGELFF TRBV6-5
CASSLLLAGVTGELFF TRBV5-1
CASSHFLPAGNQPQHF TRBV16
CAISERASGGEQFF TRBV10-3
CASSLTGTVNQPQHF TRBV4-1
CASSQAGSHGNTIYF TRBV3-1/TRBV3-2
CASSWDRAYGYTF TRBV7-8
CASSLDRGNEKLFF TRBV3-1/TRBV3-2